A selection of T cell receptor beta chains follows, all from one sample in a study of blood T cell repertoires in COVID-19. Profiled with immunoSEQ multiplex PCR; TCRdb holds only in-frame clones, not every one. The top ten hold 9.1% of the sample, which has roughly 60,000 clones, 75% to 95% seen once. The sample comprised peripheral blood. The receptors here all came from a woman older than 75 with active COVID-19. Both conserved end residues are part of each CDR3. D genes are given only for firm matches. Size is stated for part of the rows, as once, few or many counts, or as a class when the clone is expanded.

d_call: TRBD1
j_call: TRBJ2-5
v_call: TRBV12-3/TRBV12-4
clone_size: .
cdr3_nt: TGTGCCAGCAGTTTCAGCCTACAGGGGGCCCAGTACTTC
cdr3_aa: CASSFSLQGAQYF

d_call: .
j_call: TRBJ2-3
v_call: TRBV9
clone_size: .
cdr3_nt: TGTGCCAGCAGCGTAGCTTTAGCGGCTAGCACAGATACGCAGTATTTT
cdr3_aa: CASSVALAASTDTQYF

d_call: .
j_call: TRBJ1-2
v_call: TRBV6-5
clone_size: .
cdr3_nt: TGTGCCACTAGGACAGATATTAACTATAGCTACACCTTC
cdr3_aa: CATRTDINYSYTF

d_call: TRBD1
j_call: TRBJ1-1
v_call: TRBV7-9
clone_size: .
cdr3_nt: TGTGCCAGCAGAGGGGGCCAGGGTTCTGAAGCTTTCTTT
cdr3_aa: CASRGGQGSEAFF

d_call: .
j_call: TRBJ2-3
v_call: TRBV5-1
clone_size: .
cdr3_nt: TGCGCCAGCAGCTCGCAAGCGGAGGGCACAGATACGCAGTATTTT
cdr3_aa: CASSSQAEGTDTQYF

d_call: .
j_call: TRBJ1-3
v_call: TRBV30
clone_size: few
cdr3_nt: TGTGCCTGGAGTGTCCCAGGGAACGGAAACACCATATATTTT
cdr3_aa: CAWSVPGNGNTIYF

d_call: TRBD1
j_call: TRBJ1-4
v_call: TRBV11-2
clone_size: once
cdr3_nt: TGTGCCAGCAGCTTTAGAGGGACAGAAAATGAAAAACTGTTTTTT
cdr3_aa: CASSFRGTENEKLFF

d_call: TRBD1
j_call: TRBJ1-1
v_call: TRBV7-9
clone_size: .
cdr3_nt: TGTGCCAGCACCGTCCATCGGGACAGGGGTTCGAACACTGAAGCTTTCTTT
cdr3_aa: CASTVHRDRGSNTEAFF

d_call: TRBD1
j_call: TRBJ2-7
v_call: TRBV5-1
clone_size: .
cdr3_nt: TGCGCCAGCAGCTTGGCTGGTGGGACAGAGACCTACGAGCAGTACTTC
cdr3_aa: CASSLAGGTETYEQYF

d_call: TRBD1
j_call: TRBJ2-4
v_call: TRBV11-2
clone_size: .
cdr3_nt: TGTGCCAGCAGCTTAGAAAGGGACAGGTTTACCAAAGCCAAAAACATTCAGTACTTC
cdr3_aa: CASSLERDRFTKAKNIQYF

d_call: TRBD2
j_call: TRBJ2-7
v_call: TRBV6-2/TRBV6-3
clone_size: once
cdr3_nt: TGTGCCAGCAGTTATCAGAGGGTAGCGGGAGGGCCTCTCGACTACGAGCAGTACTTC
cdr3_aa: CASSYQRVAGGPLDYEQYF

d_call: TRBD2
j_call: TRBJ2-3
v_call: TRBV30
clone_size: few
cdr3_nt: TGTGCCTGGAGTGTAGGCGGGAGCGATACGCAGTATTTT
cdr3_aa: CAWSVGGSDTQYF

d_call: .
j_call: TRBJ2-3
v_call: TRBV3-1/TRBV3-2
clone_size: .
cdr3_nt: TGTGCCAGCAGCAGGACTAGCACAGATACGCAGTATTTT
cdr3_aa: CASSRTSTDTQYF

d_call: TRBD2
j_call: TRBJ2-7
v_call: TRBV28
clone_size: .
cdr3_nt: TGTGCCAGCAGTTCGGCGGGGGCCTACGAGCAGTACTTC
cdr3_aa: CASSSAGAYEQYF

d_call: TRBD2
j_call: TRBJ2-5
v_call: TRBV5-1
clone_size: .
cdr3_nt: TGCGCCAGCAGATCAGCGGGAGGGTACCAAGAGACCCAGTACTTC
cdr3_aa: CASRSAGGYQETQYF

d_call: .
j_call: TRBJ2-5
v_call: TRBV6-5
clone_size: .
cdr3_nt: TGTGCCAGCAGTTACTCCTACCAAGAGACCCAGTACTTC
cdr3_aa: CASSYSYQETQYF

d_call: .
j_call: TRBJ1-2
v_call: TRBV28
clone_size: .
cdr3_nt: TGTGCCAGCAGTTTAAAGGGAGGGCCCAACTATGGCTACACCTTC
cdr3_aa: CASSLKGGPNYGYTF

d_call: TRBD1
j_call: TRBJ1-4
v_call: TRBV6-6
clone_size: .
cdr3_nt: TGTGCCAGCCAGGGGACAGGGGAAGAAAAACTGTTTTTT
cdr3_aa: CASQGTGEEKLFF

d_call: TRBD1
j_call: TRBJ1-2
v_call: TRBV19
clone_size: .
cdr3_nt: TGTGCCAGTAGTCTCGGGGACAGGGGATATGGCTACACCTTC
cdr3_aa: CASSLGDRGYGYTF

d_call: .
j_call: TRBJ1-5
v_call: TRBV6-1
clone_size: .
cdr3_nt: TGTGCCAGCAGTGAAGAAGGGTTGGACATTCGGCCCCAGCATTTT
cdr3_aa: CASSEEGLDIRPQHF

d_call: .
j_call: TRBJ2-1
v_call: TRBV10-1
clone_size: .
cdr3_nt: TGCGCCAGCAGTGGGAGCGGGAATGAGCAGTTCTTC
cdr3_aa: CASSGSGNEQFF

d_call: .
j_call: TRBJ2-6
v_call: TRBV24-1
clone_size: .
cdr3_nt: TGTGCCACCAGTGATCCGCGTACCTCTGGGGCCAACGTCCTGACTTTC
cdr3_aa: CATSDPRTSGANVLTF

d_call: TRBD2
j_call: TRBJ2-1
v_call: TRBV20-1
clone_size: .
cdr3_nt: TGCAGTGCTAGTCGGGGGAGGGGCGGGAATGAGCAGTTCTTC
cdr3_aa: CSASRGRGGNEQFF

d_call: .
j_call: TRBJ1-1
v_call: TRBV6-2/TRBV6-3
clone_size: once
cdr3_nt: TGTGCCAGCAGTTACTCGACAGGGAACACTGAAGCTTTCTTT
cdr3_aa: CASSYSTGNTEAFF

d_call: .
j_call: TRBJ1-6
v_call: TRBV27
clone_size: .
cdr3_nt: TGTGCCAGCAGGCACGACAGTTCATCACCCCTCCACTTT
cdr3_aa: CASRHDSSSPLHF

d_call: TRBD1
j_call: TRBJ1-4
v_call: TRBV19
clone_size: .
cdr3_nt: TGTGCCAGTAGTTTCAGGGGGGAGGATGAAAAACTGTTTTTT
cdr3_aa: CASSFRGEDEKLFF

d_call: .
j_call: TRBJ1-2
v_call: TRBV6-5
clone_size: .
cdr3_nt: TGTGCCAGCAGTTACAACAGGCTTTATGGCTACACCTTC
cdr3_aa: CASSYNRLYGYTF

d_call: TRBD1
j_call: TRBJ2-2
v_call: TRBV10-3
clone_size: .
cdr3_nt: TGTGCCATCAGTGAGCAAGGGACAGGGGCACAGAGGGGGGAGCTGTTTTTT
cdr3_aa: CAISEQGTGAQRGELFF

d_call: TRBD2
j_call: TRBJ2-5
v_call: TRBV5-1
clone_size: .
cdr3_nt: TGCGCCAGCAGCTTTCTAGCGGGCCTGACAGGCGTCCAAGAGACCCAGTACTTC
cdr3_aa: CASSFLAGLTGVQETQYF

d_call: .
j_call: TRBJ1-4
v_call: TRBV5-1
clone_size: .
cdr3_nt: TGCGCCAGCAGCTACATGGGGCCCGGGGAAAAACTGTTTTTT
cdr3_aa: CASSYMGPGEKLFF

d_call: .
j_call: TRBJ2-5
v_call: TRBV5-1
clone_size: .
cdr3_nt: TGCGCCAGCAGCATAGGGACACGATACCTCCAAGAGACCCAGTACTTC
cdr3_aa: CASSIGTRYLQETQYF

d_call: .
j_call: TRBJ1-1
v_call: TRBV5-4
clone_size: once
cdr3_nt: TGTGCCAGCAGCGGGTCTGGGCAGCTGAACACTGAAGCTTTCTTT
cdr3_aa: CASSGSGQLNTEAFF

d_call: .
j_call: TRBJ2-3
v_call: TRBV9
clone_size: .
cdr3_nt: TGTGCCAGCAGCAGGGACTCCTACACAGATACGCAGTATTTT
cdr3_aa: CASSRDSYTDTQYF

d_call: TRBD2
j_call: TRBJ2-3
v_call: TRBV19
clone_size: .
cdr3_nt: TGTGCCAGTACCCACCGGCCTAGCGGGGTTTTAGATACGCAGTATTTT
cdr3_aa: CASTHRPSGVLDTQYF

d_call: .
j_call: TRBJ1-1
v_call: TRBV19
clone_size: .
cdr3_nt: TGTGCCAGTAGTGAATACAGGATTTACACTGAAGCTTTCTTT
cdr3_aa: CASSEYRIYTEAFF